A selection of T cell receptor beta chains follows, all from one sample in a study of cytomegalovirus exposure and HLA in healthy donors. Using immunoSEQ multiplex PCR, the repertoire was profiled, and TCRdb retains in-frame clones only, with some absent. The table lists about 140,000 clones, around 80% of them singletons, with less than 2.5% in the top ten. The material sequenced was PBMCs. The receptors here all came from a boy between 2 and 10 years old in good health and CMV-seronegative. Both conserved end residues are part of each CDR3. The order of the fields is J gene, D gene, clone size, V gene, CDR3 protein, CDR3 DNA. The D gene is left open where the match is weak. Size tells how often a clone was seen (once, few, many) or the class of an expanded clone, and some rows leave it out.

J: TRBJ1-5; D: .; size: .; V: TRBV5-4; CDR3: CASSSTNQYSNQPQHF; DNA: TGTGCCAGCAGCTCAACCAACCAGTATAGCAATCAGCCCCAGCATTTT
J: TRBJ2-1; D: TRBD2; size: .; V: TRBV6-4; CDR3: CASSPSGRYNEQFF; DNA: TGTGCCAGCAGTCCTAGCGGGAGATACAATGAGCAGTTCTTC
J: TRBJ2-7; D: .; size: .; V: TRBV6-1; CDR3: CASSDPGAAYEQYF; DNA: TGTGCCAGCAGCGATCCGGGAGCCGCTTACGAGCAGTACTTC
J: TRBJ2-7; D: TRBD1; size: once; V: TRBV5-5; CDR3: CASTQGAFDEQYF; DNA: TGTGCCAGCACCCAGGGGGCGTTTGACGAGCAGTACTTC
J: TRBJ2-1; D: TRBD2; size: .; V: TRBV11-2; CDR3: CASSPGTSGRVNNEQFF; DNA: TGTGCCAGCAGCCCCGGGACTAGCGGGAGGGTTAACAATGAGCAGTTCTTC
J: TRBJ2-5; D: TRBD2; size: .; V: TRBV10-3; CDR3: CATGAGGGGALETQYF; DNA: TGTGCCACGGGGGCTGGAGGCGGGGGGGCCTTAGAGACCCAGTACTTC
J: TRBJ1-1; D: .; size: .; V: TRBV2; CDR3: CASSEVRWGSEAFF; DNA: TGTGCCAGCAGTGAAGTGAGGTGGGGCTCTGAAGCTTTCTTT
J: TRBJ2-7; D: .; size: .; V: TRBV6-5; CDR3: CASSQGRGEQYF; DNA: TGTGCCAGCAGCCAGGGAAGGGGGGAGCAGTACTTC
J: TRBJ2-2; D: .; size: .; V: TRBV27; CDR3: CASSVMGPGELFF; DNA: TGTGCCAGCAGCGTAATGGGGCCCGGGGAGCTGTTTTTT
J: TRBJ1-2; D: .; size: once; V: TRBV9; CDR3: CASSVALTGDSYGYTF; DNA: TGTGCCAGCAGCGTAGCGTTGACAGGCGATTCCTATGGCTACACCTTC
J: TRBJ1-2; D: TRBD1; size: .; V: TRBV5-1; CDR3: CASSLDSQGVYDGYTF; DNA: TGCGCCAGCAGCTTGGACTCCCAGGGGGTTTATGATGGCTACACCTTC
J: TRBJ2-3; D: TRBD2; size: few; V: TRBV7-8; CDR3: CASSLGSMVAGGGTQYF; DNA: TGTGCCAGCAGCTTAGGTTCCATGGTGGCCGGGGGGGGTACGCAGTATTTT
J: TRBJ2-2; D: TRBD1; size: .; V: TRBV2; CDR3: CASWGQDRVFGELFF; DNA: TGTGCCAGCTGGGGACAGGACAGGGTCTTCGGGGAGCTGTTTTTT
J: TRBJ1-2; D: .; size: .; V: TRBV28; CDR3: CASSTTPHGYTF; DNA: TGTGCCAGCAGTACTACACCCCATGGCTACACCTTC
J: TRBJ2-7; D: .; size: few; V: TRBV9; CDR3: CASSRNSRGTSHEQYF; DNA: TGTGCCAGCAGCAGAAACTCCAGGGGTACCTCTCACGAGCAGTACTTC
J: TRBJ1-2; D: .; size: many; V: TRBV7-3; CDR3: CASSLQNYGYTF; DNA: TGTGCCAGCAGCTTACAAAACTATGGCTACACCTTC
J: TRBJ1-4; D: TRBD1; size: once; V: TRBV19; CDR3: CASSSLLGQSNEKLFF; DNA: TGTGCCAGTAGCTCTCTCCTGGGACAGAGTAATGAAAAACTGTTTTTT
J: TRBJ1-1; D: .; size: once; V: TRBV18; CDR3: CASCTPASLEHTEAFF; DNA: TGTGCCAGCTGTACCCCCGCCAGTTTGGAGCACACTGAAGCTTTCTTT
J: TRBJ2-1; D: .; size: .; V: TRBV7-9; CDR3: CATPGNSGTNNEQFF; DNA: TGTGCCACACCTGGGAATTCCGGGACAAACAATGAGCAGTTCTTC
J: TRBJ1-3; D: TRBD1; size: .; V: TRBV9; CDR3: CASSVDGQGGSGNTIYF; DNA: TGTGCCAGCAGCGTAGATGGACAGGGGGGTTCTGGAAACACCATATATTTT
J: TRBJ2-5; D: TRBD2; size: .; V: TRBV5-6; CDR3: CASSLRTSGNTFETQYF; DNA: TGTGCCAGCAGCTTACGGACTAGCGGTAACACCTTCGAGACCCAGTACTTC
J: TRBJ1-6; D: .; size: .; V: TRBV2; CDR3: CASSGQNYNSPLHF; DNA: TGTGCCAGCAGTGGACAGAACTATAATTCACCCCTCCACTTT
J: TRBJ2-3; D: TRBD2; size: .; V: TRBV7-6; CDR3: CASSLAGGSGGTDTQYF; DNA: TGTGCCAGCAGCTTAGCGGGGGGAAGCGGGGGCACAGATACGCAGTATTTT
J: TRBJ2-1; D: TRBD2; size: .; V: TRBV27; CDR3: CASSANPGLAGANEQFF; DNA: TGTGCCAGCAGTGCGAATCCCGGACTAGCGGGAGCTAATGAGCAGTTCTTC
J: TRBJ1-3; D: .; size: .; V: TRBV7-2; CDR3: CASSYLVGGGNTIYF; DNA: TGTGCCAGCAGCTACCTCGTTGGGGGCGGAAACACCATATATTTT
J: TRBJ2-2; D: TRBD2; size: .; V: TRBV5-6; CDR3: CASSLDQWLAGNTGELFF; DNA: TGTGCCAGCAGCTTGGACCAATGGCTAGCGGGAAACACCGGGGAGCTGTTTTTT
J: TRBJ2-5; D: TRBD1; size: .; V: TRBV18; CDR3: CASSPRTGGGQETQYF; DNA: TGTGCCAGCTCACCGAGGACAGGGGGAGGCCAAGAGACCCAGTACTTC
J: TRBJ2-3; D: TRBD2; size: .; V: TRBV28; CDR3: CASSLEREVTTQYF; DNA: TGTGCCAGCAGTTTAGAGCGGGAGGTAACCACGCAGTATTTT
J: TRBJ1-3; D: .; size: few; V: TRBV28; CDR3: CASSSRDTIYF; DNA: TGTGCCAGCAGTTCCCGCGACACCATATATTTT
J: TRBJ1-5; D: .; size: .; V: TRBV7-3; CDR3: CASSFTGQPQHF; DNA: TGTGCCAGCAGCTTCACAGGGCAGCCCCAGCATTTT
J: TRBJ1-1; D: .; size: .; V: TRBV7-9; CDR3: CAPEGGARLSTEAFF; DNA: TGTGCCCCCGAGGGGGGGGCCCGGCTGTCCACTGAAGCTTTCTTT
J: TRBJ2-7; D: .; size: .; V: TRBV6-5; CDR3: CASSYPSSGYEQYF; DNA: TGTGCCAGCAGTTACCCGAGTTCGGGGTACGAGCAGTACTTC
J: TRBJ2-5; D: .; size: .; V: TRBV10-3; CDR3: CAIRPTGPEEQYF; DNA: TGTGCCATCCGCCCGACAGGCCCCGAAGAGCAGTACTTC
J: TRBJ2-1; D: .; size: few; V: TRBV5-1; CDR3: CASSLARGWDEQFF; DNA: TGCGCCAGCAGCTTGGCCAGGGGATGGGATGAGCAGTTCTTC
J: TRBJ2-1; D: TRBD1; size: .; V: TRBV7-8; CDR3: CASSLRRQGTYEQFF; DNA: TGTGCCAGCAGCTTAAGGAGACAGGGCACGTATGAGCAGTTCTTC
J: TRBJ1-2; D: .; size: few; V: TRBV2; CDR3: CASSDRLNGYTF; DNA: TGTGCCAGCAGTGACAGACTGAATGGCTACACCTTC
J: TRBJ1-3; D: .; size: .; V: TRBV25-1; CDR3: CASSDTGKGRDTIYF; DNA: TGTGCCAGCAGTGATACAGGAAAAGGGAGGGACACCATATATTTT
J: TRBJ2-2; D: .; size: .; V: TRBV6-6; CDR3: CASSYWQKNTGELFF; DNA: TGTGCCAGCAGTTACTGGCAGAAGAACACCGGGGAGCTGTTTTTT
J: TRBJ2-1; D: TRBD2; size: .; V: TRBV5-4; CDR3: CASSLEAGVEQFF; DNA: TGTGCCAGCAGCTTGGAAGCGGGGGTCGAGCAGTTCTTC
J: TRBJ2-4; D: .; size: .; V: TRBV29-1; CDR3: CSVESLAGGDIQYF; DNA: TGCAGCGTTGAGTCATTGGCAGGCGGGGACATTCAGTACTTC
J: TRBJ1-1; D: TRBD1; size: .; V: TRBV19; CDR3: CASSVTVGTASTEAFF; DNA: TGTGCCAGTAGTGTCACTGTGGGGACAGCGTCCACTGAAGCTTTCTTT
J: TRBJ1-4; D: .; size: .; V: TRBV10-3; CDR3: CATPLLVGKEKLFF; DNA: TGTGCCACCCCTCTGTTGGTCGGGAAGGAAAAACTGTTTTTT
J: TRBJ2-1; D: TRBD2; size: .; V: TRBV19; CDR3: CASSILAETVDEQFF; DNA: TGTGCCAGTAGTATACTAGCGGAAACGGTTGATGAGCAGTTCTTC
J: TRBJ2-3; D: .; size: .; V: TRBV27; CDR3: CASSLSSADTQYF; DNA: TGTGCCAGCAGTTTATCGTCTGCAGATACGCAGTATTTT
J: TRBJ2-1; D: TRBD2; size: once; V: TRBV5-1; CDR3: CASSSSPGGSYNEQFF; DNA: TGCGCCAGCAGCTCCTCTCCGGGGGGCTCCTACAATGAGCAGTTCTTC
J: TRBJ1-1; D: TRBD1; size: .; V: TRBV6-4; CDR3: CASKRLPGQGKVNTEAFF; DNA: TGTGCCAGCAAGAGGTTACCGGGACAGGGGAAAGTGAACACTGAAGCTTTCTTT
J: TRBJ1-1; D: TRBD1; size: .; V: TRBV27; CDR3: CASSSRTGGLGNTEAFF; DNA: TGTGCCAGCAGTTCCCGGACAGGGGGCTTGGGGAACACTGAAGCTTTCTTT
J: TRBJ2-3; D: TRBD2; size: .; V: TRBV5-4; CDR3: CASSLGLPPTSGASTDTQYF; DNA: TGTGCCAGCAGCTTGGGCCTCCCTCCGACTAGCGGTGCTAGCACAGATACGCAGTATTTT
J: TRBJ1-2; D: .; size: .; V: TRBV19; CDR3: CASSSQTRGYTF; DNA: TGTGCCAGTAGTAGCCAAACAAGAGGCTACACCTTC
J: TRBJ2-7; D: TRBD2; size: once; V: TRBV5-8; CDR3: CASSITPGLAREQYF; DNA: TGTGCCAGCAGCATCACCCCAGGACTAGCGCGCGAGCAGTACTTC